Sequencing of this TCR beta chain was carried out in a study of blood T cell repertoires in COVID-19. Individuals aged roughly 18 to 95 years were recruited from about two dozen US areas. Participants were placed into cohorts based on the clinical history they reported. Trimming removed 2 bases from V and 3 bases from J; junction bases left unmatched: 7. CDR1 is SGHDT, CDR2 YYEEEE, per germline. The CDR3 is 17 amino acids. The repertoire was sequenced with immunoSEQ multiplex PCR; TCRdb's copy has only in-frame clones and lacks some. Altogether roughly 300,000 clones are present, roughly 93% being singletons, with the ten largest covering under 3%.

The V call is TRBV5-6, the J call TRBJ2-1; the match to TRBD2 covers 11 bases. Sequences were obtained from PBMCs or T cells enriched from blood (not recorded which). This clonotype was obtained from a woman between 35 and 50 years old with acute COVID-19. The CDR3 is CASSLLAGGPFYNEQFF. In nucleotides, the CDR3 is TGTGCCAGCAGCTTATTAGCGGGGGGGCCCTTCTACAATGAGCAGTTCTTC.